The TCR beta chain described here comes from a study of cytomegalovirus exposure and HLA in healthy donors (dated by TCRdb to about 2017). With respect to the entire study: An earlier analysis of some 620 of the donors reported under 300 Gb of sequence data and roughly 120 million unique TCR beta sequences obtained from around 180 million T cells. An early release covering roughly 640 HLA-typed donors comprised about 300 gigabases of sequencing data and about 90 million unique TCR sequences. Of the 398 genotyped donors, over 65% fell in the genetic ancestry cluster associated with self-reported Caucasian donors. The study was designed to test whether signatures of past pathogen exposure could be identified by cataloging public T cell receptors. Using immunosequencing, the study profiled T cell repertoires from about 610 subjects and related those repertoires to cytomegalovirus serostatus. Besides the first cohort of around 670 subjects, a separate validation cohort made up of over 100 different subjects was used. To predict cytomegalovirus infection status, the study brought together high-throughput TCR immunosequencing, statistical association of individual TCRs with disease status, and machine learning. To study patterns of TCR occurrence, a later analysis re-analyzed previously published TCR beta repertoires from around 660 donors and added high-resolution HLA genotyping. Rather than using new phenotypic data, the later analysis identified candidate immune exposures from TCR beta sequences and from how often those sequences occurred across donors. To decide whether each TCR beta V gene segment behaved as functional or pseudogenic, an earlier analysis of 587 of the donors relied on high-throughput TCR beta sequencing. Alongside the repertoire data, information on donor age, sex, ethnicity and CMV serostatus was compiled. In a later genetic analysis, genome-wide SNP genotypes for 398 of the 666 donors were used, and that subset was treated as a discovery cohort. Every discovery cohort repertoire had been produced on one sequencing platform. Class I and class II HLA loci were covered by the typing at four-digit resolution. Typing coverage varied by locus: 629-630 donors for A, B, C, DRB1 and DQB1; roughly 560 for DQA1; around 610 for DPA1; more than 450 for DPB1. Roughly 5 DR-DQ haplotypes were treated as single units for association and clustering because of strong linkage in the cohort. On average, 235,054 unique TCR beta nucleotide sequences were sequenced per donor among some 430 genotyped donors of the cohort, with 15% to 20% of those sequences being non-productive.

Library construction relied on the immunoSEQ multiplex PCR assay. The multiplex PCR relied on a mix of 60 forward primers for TCR Vbeta segments and 13 reverse primers for TCR Jbeta segments. Amplification of the CDR3 region of rearranged TCR beta genes was performed with a multiplex PCR assay on genomic DNA. Amplified TCR beta libraries were sequenced as 87-base-pair reads on the Illumina HiSeq System. The authors' pipeline ran thus. A later analysis tallied around 87 million unique TCR beta chains across the 610 or so repertoires, and about 10 million of those chains were shared by two or more donors. Raw reads were error-corrected and collapsed into unique sequences by a nearest-neighbor algorithm in which closely related sequences were merged to remove PCR and sequencing errors. Alignment of CDR3 sequences to IMGT reference sequences was used to assign V, D and J gene segments. For a sequence to be retained, a match of at least six nucleotides to both a V gene segment and a J gene segment was required. Rearrangements were classified as productive when the CDR3 lacked stop codons and remained in frame with V and J, and all other rearrangements were classified as non-productive. CDR3 was defined by IMGT convention, running from the second conserved V-encoded cysteine to the conserved J-encoded phenylalanine. In an earlier analysis of roughly 580 of the donors, sequences lacking an unambiguous match to a single V gene segment were excluded. An earlier analysis of 587 of the donors called V segments functional above 56.7% productive rearrangements and segregating when the between-donor standard deviation exceeded 5%. To diagnose cytomegalovirus status from the catalog of TCR beta chain sequences, a statistical classification framework was built. In a later analysis, V and J genes were assigned by comparing TCR nucleotide sequences against IMGT/GENE-DB human TR gene sequences. The TCRdist pipeline was used in a later analysis to assign CDR3 sequences and most-parsimonious VDJ recombination scenarios. A later analysis defined each TCR beta chain by its CDR3 amino acid sequence plus V-gene family, and excluded reads lacking a unique V-gene family. As a way to deal with suspected cross-contamination and a sequencing artifact, a later analysis dropped approximately 590 nucleotide sequences that were highly shared and had low generation probability. A later analysis calculated a clonal expansion index for each public chain from normalized within-repertoire ranks of inferred template counts. A later analysis computed generation probabilities with a VDJ recombination model fitted to out-of-frame rearrangements, and checked the results against IGoR. A later analysis scored TCR-TCR, TCR-HLA and TCR-CMV co-occurrence with hypergeometric tests, applying a repertoire-size bias correction to TCR pairs. A later analysis estimated false discovery rates by permuting HLA or CMV assignments 20 times. In a later analysis, co-occurring TCRs were grouped using DBSCAN, and TCRdist sequence similarity was added for clustering within HLA-allele-positive subsets. Co-occurrence clustering excluded repertoires with fewer than 30,000 or more than 120,000 public chains, plus five with anomalous nucleotide sharing. The source is immuneACCESS, and TCRdb retained only in-frame sequences with V and J called. Part of the clones is not carried over; for the studies checked, unresolved V genes explain less than half of this, and the remainder is unexplained. V and J calls and clone size are as listed in that table; D and trimming were resolved from the DNA. In all, the sample holds around 80,000 clones, and under 80% of those were seen once. The ten largest clones capture about 9.1% of the sample.

Overall results and qualifications from the work: The authors suggested that the approach could potentially be generalized to other disease states and immunological phenotypes. A later analysis associated 16,951 TCR beta sequences with specific HLA alleles at a false discovery rate of 0.05. The study listed 164 TCR beta chains as associated with cytomegalovirus. In this cohort, only TCR beta chains were sequenced, and detectable features were limited by the absence of alpha or paired-chain data. Immune exposure information for the cohort was limited to CMV serostatus. In a later analysis, several top co-occurrence clusters were reported to appear linked to parvovirus B19, influenza, CMV and Epstein-Barr virus. The earlier analysis of about 600 of the donors excluded around 17 rarely observed V segments, including chromosome 9 orphons, because counts were too low. Because the 87-base-pair reads could not distinguish some IMGT-functional V segments, including TRBV6-2 and TRBV6-3, those segments were excluded. A later genetic analysis associated a missense DCLRE1C variant with V-gene and J-gene trimming of TCR beta chains, and an independent cohort replicated the association. A later genetic analysis reported fewer N-insertions in productive TCRs among donors in an Asian-associated ancestry cluster than the approximately 700-donor mean. Presence/absence analyses assumed roughly uniform sequencing depth across donors, an assumption that may not hold. A group of highly shared sequence variants was considered likely to be a technical artifact of the sequencing pipeline. According to a later analysis, TCR association rates differed among HLA loci, with DRB1 alleles showing the most associated TCRs and HLA-C alleles showing the fewest. A later analysis found that HLA-associated TCR beta chains were more clonally expanded and had lower generation probabilities than equally common non-associated chains. According to a later analysis, most CMV-associated TCR beta chains appeared to be HLA-restricted, and the HLA associations seemed to be driven largely by CMV exposure. Assigning TCR associations to individual alleles was difficult when HLA alleles, especially DR and DQ, strongly co-occurred. In an earlier analysis of roughly 560 of the donors, most TCR beta V segments were observed in productive rearrangements about 90% or about 30% of the time, broadly matching IMGT annotations. Most TCR sequences were observed very rarely across donors, whereas some public TCRs were present in many individuals. Correlated functional status among segregating V segments might reflect linkage disequilibrium, but an unknown experimental factor could not be ruled out. HLA typing was unavailable for some donors at each locus, so association tests used only the typed subset. In vitro tests confirmed that a few of the cytomegalovirus-associated TCR beta chains recognize cytomegalovirus antigens. The classifier was reported to diagnose cytomegalovirus status with high specificity and sensitivity in both the original and validation cohorts. A further reported finding was that TCR beta sequences accurately predicted the HLA-A and HLA-B alleles for most subjects in the first cohort.

The germline V gene sets CDR1 to SGDLS and CDR2 to YYNGEE. CDR3 length: 17 amino acids, cysteine to phenylalanine. Just CDR3 DNA is preserved here, 51 bases in frame from base 1. The trim is 3 bases for V and 4 bases for J, with a gap of 22 bases between the germline ends. This clone was observed a single time. Its antigen remains unidentified. No qualities accompany the bases; no much larger clone lies one base away. The cohort consisted of approximately 690 healthy bone marrow donors. Cohort members were all nominally healthy when sampled, although unrecorded immune exposures were likely present. The donor tested CMV seropositive, placing the donor among the 289 seropositive members of the cohort. Each donor provided a peripheral blood sample, and peripheral blood mononuclear cells were used for TCR beta sequencing. Genomic DNA extraction from the blood cell samples was performed with the Qiagen DNeasy Blood Extraction Kit.

The chain is assembled from TRBV9 and TRBJ1-1; too little of a D gene remains to name it. Sequenced input: PBMCs. This TCR came from a middle-aged man in good health and CMV-seropositive. The CDR3 reads as follows: CASSAGPGFSSGTEAFF. The nucleotide sequence is given as TGTGCCAGCAGCGCGGGCCCGGGGTTTTCTTCGGGCACTGAAGCTTTCTTT.